Below are 4 T cell receptor beta chains sequenced from a single sample in a study of blood T cell repertoires in COVID-19. Profiled with immunoSEQ multiplex PCR; TCRdb holds only in-frame clones, not every one. Of 200,000 to 250,000 clones listed, around 80% are singletons. The sample taken for sequencing was PBMCs or T cells enriched from blood (not recorded which). These receptors all stem from a woman aged 35 to 49 with acute COVID-19.

The chain joins TRBV12-5 to TRBJ1-1, with 8 bases fitting TRBD1. CDR3 length: 13 amino acids. With 5 bases clipped from V and 5 bases from J, the junction kept 4 bases outside the gene matches. The germline V gene has CDR1 LGHNT and CDR2 FRNRAP. DNA of the CDR3: TGTGCTAGTGGTCAAACAGGGGGGACTGAAGCTTTCTTT. This codes for CASGQTGGTEAFF.

CDR3 loop: CATSDHRQNTGELFF. Written as DNA, the CDR3 is TGTGCCACCAGTGATCACCGACAGAACACCGGGGAGCTGTTTTTT. V usage is TRBV24-1 and J usage is TRBJ2-2; no clear D. This CDR3 is built from 15 residues. Germline values: CDR1 KGHDR, CDR2 SFDVKD. Deletions cut 3 bases from V and 1 base from J, with 8 bases between.

The chain joins TRBV9 to TRBJ1-5; D is unresolved. CDR1 and CDR2 (germline): SGDLS, YYNGEE. The CDR3 is made up of 13 amino acids. V was cut by 1 base and J by 5 bases, with 7 bases left in between. DNA for the CDR3: TGTGCCAGCAGCGTAACGGGGTATCAGCCCCAGCATTTT. This sequence encodes CASSVTGYQPQHF.

This chain links TRBV19 with TRBJ2-1, with D tentatively TRBD2 (5 bases). Trimming left V 6 bases short and J 0 bases short, with 12 bases between. This CDR3 comprises 15 residues. In germline, CDR1 is LNHDA, CDR2 SQIVND (reference sequence). CDR3 residues: CASRRGYSSYNEQFF. As DNA, the CDR3 is TGTGCCAGTAGGAGAGGGTACAGCTCCTACAATGAGCAGTTCTTC.